This TCR beta chain was sequenced during a study of blood T cell repertoires in COVID-19. CDR3 length equals 12 residues. V lost 5 bases, J lost 5 bases, and 10 bases lay in between. The Seattle site enrolled patients during active infection and followed them longitudinally. Profiling relied on immunoSEQ multiplex PCR, and the TCRdb table lists in-frame clones only, not all of them. The sample yields under 300,000 clones, 85% to 90% seen once. Specimen: peripheral blood. The chain carries TRBV12-3 or TRBV12-4 and TRBJ2-7; maybe TRBD2 (6 bases). This TCR was recovered from a woman in her 30s with COVID-19, enrolled during active disease. The CDR3 nucleotides are TGTGCCAGCAGTCCCACTAGCAACGAGCAGTACTTC. Translated: CASSPTSNEQYF.